The source of this TCR beta chain is a study of technical replicates of blood from a handful of donors. Profiling relied on immunoSEQ multiplex PCR, and the TCRdb table lists in-frame clones only, not all of them. The data contain 50,000 to 70,000 clones, 91% of them singletons. Trimming cost V 2 bases and J 2 bases; bases outside gene matches: 7. Germline CDR1 SGDLS, CDR2 YYNGEE. This CDR3 has 15 amino acids. The V call is TRBV9, the J call TRBJ2-7, with 7 nucleotides matching TRBD2. The sequencing sample was made of PBMCs. The receptor was derived from a human donor in good health. Some clones in this sample may be carry-over from other donors' samples. CDR3 sequence (DNA): TGTGCCAGCAGCGTTGCAGCGGGACCCACCTACGAGCAGTACTTC. Its protein is CASSVAAGPTYEQYF. Full variable domain (outside the CDR3, taken from reference TRBV9 and TRBJ2-7): DSGVTQTPKHLITATGQRVTLRCSPRSGDLSVYWYQQSLDQGLQFLIQYYNGEERAKGNILERFSAQQFPDLHSELNLSSLELGDSALYFCASSVAAGPTYEQYFGPGTRLTVT.